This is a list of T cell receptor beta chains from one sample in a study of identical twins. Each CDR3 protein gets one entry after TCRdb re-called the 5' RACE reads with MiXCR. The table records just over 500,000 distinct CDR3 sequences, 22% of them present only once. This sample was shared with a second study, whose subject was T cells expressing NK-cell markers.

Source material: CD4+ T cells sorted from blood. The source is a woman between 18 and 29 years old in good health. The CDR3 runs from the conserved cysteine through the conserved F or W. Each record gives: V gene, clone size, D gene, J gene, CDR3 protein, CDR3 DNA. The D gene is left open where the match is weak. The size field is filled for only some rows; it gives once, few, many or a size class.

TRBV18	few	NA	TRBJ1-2	CASSPSGQDGYTF	TGTGCCAGCTCACCCTCGGGACAAGATGGCTACACCTTC
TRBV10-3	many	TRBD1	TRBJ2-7	CAISEQGSSYEQYF	TGTGCCATCAGCGAACAGGGGTCCTCCTACGAGCAGTACTTC
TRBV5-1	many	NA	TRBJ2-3	CASSLGQTTDTQYF	TGCGCCAGCAGCTTGGGGCAGACCACAGATACGCAGTATTTT
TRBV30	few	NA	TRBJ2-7	CAWSLGAYEQYF	TGTGCCTGGAGCCTAGGAGCCTACGAGCAGTACTTC
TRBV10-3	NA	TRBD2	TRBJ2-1	CATTSGSYSGEQFF	TGTGCCACCACTAGCGGGAGTTACTCGGGTGAGCAGTTCTTC
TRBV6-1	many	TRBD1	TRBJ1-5	CASSRQGGPTFSNQPQHF	TGTGCCAGCAGTAGACAGGGAGGGCCTACGTTCAGCAATCAGCCCCAGCATTTT
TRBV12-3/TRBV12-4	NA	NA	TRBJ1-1	CASSLGRGYTEAFF	TGTGCCAGCAGTTTGGGCAGGGGATACACTGAAGCTTTCTTT
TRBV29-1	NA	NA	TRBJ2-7	CSVRQAYEQYF	TGCAGCGTCCGCCAGGCCTACGAGCAGTACTTC
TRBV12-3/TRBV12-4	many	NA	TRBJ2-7	CASSLDRVAAQYF	TGTGCCAGCAGTTTAGACAGGGTGGCCGCGCAGTACTTC
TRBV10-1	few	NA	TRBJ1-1	CASSESGRENTEAFF	TGCGCCAGCAGTGAGAGTGGCCGAGAGAACACTGAAGCTTTCTTT
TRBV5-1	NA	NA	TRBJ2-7	CASSGGGRYEQYF	TGCGCCAGCAGTGGGGGGGGGCGCTACGAGCAGTACTTC
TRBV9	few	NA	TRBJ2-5	CASTRDGTVLETQYF	TGTGCCAGCACCCGAGACGGGACCGTATTGGAGACCCAGTACTTC
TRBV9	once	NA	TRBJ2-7	CASSVMGSHEQYF	TGTGCCAGCAGCGTAATGGGCTCACACGAGCAGTACTTC
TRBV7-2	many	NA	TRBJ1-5	CASSSQTQPQHF	TGTGCCAGCAGCTCCCAAACCCAGCCCCAGCATTTT
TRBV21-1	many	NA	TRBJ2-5	CASSPEQRTFQETQYF	TGTGCCAGCAGCCCTGAGCAGCGGACCTTCCAAGAGACCCAGTACTTC
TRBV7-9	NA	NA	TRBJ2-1	CASSLAVFGQPHEQFF	TGTGCCAGCAGCTTAGCGGTATTCGGACAGCCCCATGAGCAGTTCTTC
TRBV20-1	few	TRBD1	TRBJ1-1	CSGTARGAEAFF	TGCAGTGGTACGGCCAGGGGGGCTGAAGCTTTCTTT
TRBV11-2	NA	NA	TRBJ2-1	CASRYIRDGGEQFF	TGTGCCAGCAGATATATCCGGGACGGAGGGGAGCAGTTCTTC
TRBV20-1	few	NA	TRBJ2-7	CSVRRDISSYEQYF	TGCAGTGTCCGCCGGGACATCAGCTCCTACGAGCAGTACTTC
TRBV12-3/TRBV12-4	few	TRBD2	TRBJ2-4	CASSLGGGAKNIQYF	TGTGCCAGCAGTTTGGGGGGGGGAGCCAAAAACATTCAGTACTTC
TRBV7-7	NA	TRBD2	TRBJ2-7	CASLTTSGRHEQYF	TGTGCCAGCCTTACGACTAGCGGGAGGCACGAGCAGTACTTC
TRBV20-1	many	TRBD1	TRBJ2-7	CSARGTGVNEQYF	TGCAGTGCCAGAGGGACAGGGGTTAACGAGCAGTACTTC
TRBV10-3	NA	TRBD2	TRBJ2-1	CATGLAGADEQFF	TGTGCCACCGGACTAGCGGGAGCTGATGAGCAGTTCTTC
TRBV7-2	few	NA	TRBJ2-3	CASSFWPGTDTQYF	TGTGCCAGCAGCTTCTGGCCGGGCACAGATACGCAGTATTTT
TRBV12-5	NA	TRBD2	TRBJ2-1	CASGSPGTSGTDEQFF	TGTGCTAGTGGTTCCCCCGGGACTAGCGGGACTGATGAGCAGTTCTTC
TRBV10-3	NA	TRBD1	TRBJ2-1	CAISRDREYNEQFF	TGTGCCATCAGTCGGGACAGAGAGTACAATGAGCAGTTCTTC
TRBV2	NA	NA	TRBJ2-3	CASKPYTQYF	TGTGCCAGCAAGCCTTATACGCAGTATTTT
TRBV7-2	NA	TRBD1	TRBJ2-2	CASSAAQGITGELFF	TGTGCCAGCAGCGCAGCACAGGGGATTACCGGGGAGCTGTTTTTT
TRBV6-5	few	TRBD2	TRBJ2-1	CASSYWSGSTYNEQFF	TGTGCCAGCAGTTACTGGAGCGGGAGCACCTACAATGAGCAGTTCTTC
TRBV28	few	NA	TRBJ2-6	CASSPLRGSSSGANVLTF	TGTGCCAGCAGTCCTTTACGGGGCTCCTCCTCTGGGGCCAACGTCCTGACTTTC
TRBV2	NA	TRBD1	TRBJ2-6	CASRTGYSGANVLTF	TGTGCCAGCAGGACAGGGTACTCTGGGGCCAACGTCCTGACTTTC
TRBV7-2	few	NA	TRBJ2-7	CASSLAQGGPSYEQYF	TGTGCCAGCAGCTTAGCTCAGGGGGGTCCTTCCTACGAGCAGTACTTC
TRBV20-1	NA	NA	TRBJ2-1	CSASTGRLGNEQFF	TGCAGTGCTAGTACGGGGAGGCTTGGGAATGAGCAGTTCTTC
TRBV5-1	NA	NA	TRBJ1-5	CASSLVAGDQPQHF	TGCGCCAGCAGCTTGGTCGCAGGGGACCAGCCCCAGCATTTT
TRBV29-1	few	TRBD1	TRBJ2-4	CSVSGQGGLLAKNIQYF	TGCAGCGTCTCGGGACAGGGGGGACTTTTAGCCAAAAACATTCAGTACTTC
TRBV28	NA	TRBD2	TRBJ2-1	CASSVPPGLRQFF	TGTGCCAGCAGTGTACCACCGGGACTAAGACAATTCTTC
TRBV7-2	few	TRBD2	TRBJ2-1	CASSASSGGAGEQFF	TGTGCCAGCAGCGCCTCTAGCGGGGGGGCCGGTGAGCAGTTCTTC
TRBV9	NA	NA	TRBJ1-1	CASSARPQNTEAFF	TGTGCCAGCAGCGCCAGACCTCAGAACACTGAAGCTTTCTTT
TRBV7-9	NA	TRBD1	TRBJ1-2	CASGQTGGGYTF	TGTGCCAGCGGACAGACAGGGGGAGGCTACACCTTC
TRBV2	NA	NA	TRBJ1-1	CASTSDPVLRNTEAFF	TGTGCCAGCACCTCTGACCCCGTACTCAGGAACACTGAAGCTTTCTTT
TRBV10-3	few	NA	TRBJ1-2	CAISESTTQGYTF	TGTGCCATCAGTGAGTCGACCACCCAAGGCTACACCTTC
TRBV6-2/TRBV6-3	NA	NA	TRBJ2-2	CASRRAGELFF	TGTGCCAGCAGACGGGCCGGGGAGCTGTTTTTT
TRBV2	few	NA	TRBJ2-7	CASSAQGDEQYF	TGTGCCAGCAGTGCCCAGGGAGACGAGCAGTACTTC
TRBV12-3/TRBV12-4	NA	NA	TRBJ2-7	CASSPRGGFKASEQYF	TGTGCCAGCAGTCCTCGCGGCGGGTTTAAAGCGAGCGAGCAGTACTTC
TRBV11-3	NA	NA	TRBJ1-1	CASSQTGQQTEAFF	TGTGCCAGCAGCCAGACCGGACAGCAGACTGAAGCTTTCTTT
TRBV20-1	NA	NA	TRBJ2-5	CSARDYLGETQYF	TGCAGTGCTAGAGATTATTTAGGGGAGACCCAGTACTTC
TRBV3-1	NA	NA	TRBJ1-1	CASSQDRSVAFF	TGTGCCAGCAGCCAAGATCGTTCCGTCGCTTTCTTT
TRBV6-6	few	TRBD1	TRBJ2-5	CASRGQQETQYF	TGTGCCAGCAGGGGACAGCAAGAGACCCAGTACTTC
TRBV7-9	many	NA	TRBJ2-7	CASSLARTDYEQYF	TGTGCCAGCAGCTTAGCGAGGACGGACTACGAGCAGTACTTC
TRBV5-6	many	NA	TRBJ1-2	CASSSGIYGYTF	TGTGCCAGCAGCTCTGGCATTTATGGCTACACCTTC
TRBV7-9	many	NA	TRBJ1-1	CASGWDLEAFF	TGTGCCAGCGGCTGGGACCTTGAAGCTTTCTTT
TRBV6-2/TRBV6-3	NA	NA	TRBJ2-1	CASSSATQFF	TGTGCCAGCAGTTCCGCGACGCAGTTCTTC
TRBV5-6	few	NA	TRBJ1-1	CASSFLETEAFF	TGTGCCAGCAGCTTTCTGGAAACTGAAGCTTTCTTT
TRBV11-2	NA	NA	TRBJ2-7	CASSLIVEQYF	TGTGCCAGCAGCTTAATTGTCGAGCAGTACTTC
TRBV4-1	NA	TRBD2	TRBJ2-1	CASSQPIAGEQFF	TGCGCCAGCAGCCAACCCATAGCGGGCGAGCAGTTCTTC
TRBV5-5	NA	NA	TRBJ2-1	CASSSREPSSYNEQFF	TGTGCCAGCAGCTCCAGGGAGCCCAGCTCCTACAATGAGCAGTTCTTC
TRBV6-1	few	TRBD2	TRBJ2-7	CAARRGIATEQYF	TGTGCCGCTAGGCGGGGGATTGCTACCGAGCAGTACTTC